Presented here are 4 T cell receptor beta chains from one specimen sequenced in a study of T-cell memory formation after mild COVID-19. One entry per CDR3 protein results from TCRdb running MiXCR on the 5' RACE reads. The sample records 200,000 or so distinct CDR3 sequences, about a sixth being singletons. Sequencing used PBMCs or a T cell subset sorted from them (not recorded which). These receptors came from an adult woman who had mild COVID-19 (a few samples of this study predate the infection). Cell type and time point are not known.

This chain links TRBV7-2 with TRBJ2-7; D remains ambiguous. This CDR3 contains 12 residues. Germline V gene sequence: CDR1 SGHTA, CDR2 FQGNSA. V lost 5 bases and J lost 2, with 7 bases in between. In DNA form, the CDR3 reads TGTGCCAGCAGCACTGACACCTACGAGCAGTACTTC. It specifies CASSTDTYEQYF. The variable domain in full, completed from reference TRBV7-2 and TRBJ2-7, reads GAGVSQSPSNKVTEKGKDVELRCDPISGHTALYWYRQSLGQGLEFLIYFQGNSAPDKSGLPSDRFSAERTGGSVSTLTIQRTQQEDSAVYLCASSTDTYEQYFGPGTRLTVT.

This clonotype showed up many times. The V call is TRBV11-2, the J call TRBJ2-1, with 16 bases identical to TRBD2. CDR1 SGHAT and CDR2 FQNNGV come from the germline V gene. The CDR3 sequence is 18 residues long. V trimming: 5 bases; J trimming: 7 bases; junction bases outside the gene matches: 11. The CDR3 region has the DNA TGTGCCAGCAGCCCGGGACTAGCGGGGGGGCAGTATCTTAATGAGCAGTTCTTC. The encoded protein is CASSPGLAGGQYLNEQFF.

The chain joins TRBV27 to TRBJ1-2; no clear D gene. The CDR3 extends over 16 amino acids. V lost 3 bases to trimming and J lost 2 bases, with 16 bases between them. The germline gives CDR1 MNHEY, CDR2 SMNVEV (reference sequence). For the CDR3, the DNA is TGTGCCAGCAGTTTGAAGGAGGTACCTGGCAACTATGGCTACACCTTC. This translates into CASSLKEVPGNYGYTF.

The chain links TRBV7-9 to TRBJ1-2; D remains ambiguous. Germline-derived CDR1 and CDR2 are SEHNR and FQNEAQ (reference sequence). This CDR3 spans 12 amino acids. V gave up 4 bases and J gave up 8 bases, with 11 bases separating them. The CDR3 DNA reads TGTGCCAGCAGCTCCCGCTTGGGGGGCTACACCTTC. Translated: CASSSRLGGYTF.